This T cell receptor (beta chain) derives from a study of cytomegalovirus exposure and HLA in healthy donors. General study findings and limits: In a later analysis, across HLA loci, associated TCR counts were highest for DRB1, lowest for HLA-C. Prediction of most subjects' HLA-A and HLA-B alleles by TCR beta sequences was reportedly accurate.

CDR3 length: 16 residues. This clone was detected once. No antigen is known for it. The PCR used 60 Vbeta and 13 Jbeta primers. Assay used: immunoSEQ multiplex PCR; TCRdb lists only in-frame clones, some missing. The sample has roughly 240,000 clones; roughly 87% are singletons. The chain recombines TRBV21-1 with TRBJ2-3; TRBD2, the table's D call, was not compared with the DNA. TRBV21-1 is listed as a pseudogene. The TCR comes from a middle-aged woman in good health and CMV-seropositive. Sequenced input: PBMCs. This CDR3 reads CASSTLTSGSRDTQYF. The CDR3 nucleotides are TGTGCCAGCAGCACCCTGACTAGCGGGAGTAGGGATACGCAGTATTTT.